This section outlines one T cell receptor beta chain sequence together with its context. What it recognizes is unknown. The source of the sample is a study of shared clonotypes between healthy human individuals. General study points: Researchers sampled only blood; tissue repertoires likely differ. The expectation was that sequencing depth would affect clonotype sharing among donors. Few donors restricted represented genetic and exposure-history diversity. For naive CD4 cells, approximately 4.7% of clonotypes were shared across a few donors.

Generated by immunoSEQ multiplex PCR, the TCRdb table keeps only in-frame clones and is missing some. This table holds approximately 320,000 clones, about nine tenths found once. This CDR3 spans 14 amino acids. Trimming took off 1 base at V and 7 bases at J, with 10 bases between the two ends. Germline CDR1 and CDR2: MGHRA and YSYEKL. V gene TRBV4-1 combines with J gene TRBJ2-2, with a possible D match to TRBD1 (6 bases). The sequence derives from a man younger than 30 in good health. Sequencing input: memory CD8+ T cells sorted from blood. The subset is: CD45RO+ cells pooled with CCR7-negative TemRA cells. CDR3 residues: CASSQVQGYGELFF. CDR3 coding DNA: TGCGCCAGCAGCCAAGTACAGGGTTACGGGGAGCTGTTTTTT.